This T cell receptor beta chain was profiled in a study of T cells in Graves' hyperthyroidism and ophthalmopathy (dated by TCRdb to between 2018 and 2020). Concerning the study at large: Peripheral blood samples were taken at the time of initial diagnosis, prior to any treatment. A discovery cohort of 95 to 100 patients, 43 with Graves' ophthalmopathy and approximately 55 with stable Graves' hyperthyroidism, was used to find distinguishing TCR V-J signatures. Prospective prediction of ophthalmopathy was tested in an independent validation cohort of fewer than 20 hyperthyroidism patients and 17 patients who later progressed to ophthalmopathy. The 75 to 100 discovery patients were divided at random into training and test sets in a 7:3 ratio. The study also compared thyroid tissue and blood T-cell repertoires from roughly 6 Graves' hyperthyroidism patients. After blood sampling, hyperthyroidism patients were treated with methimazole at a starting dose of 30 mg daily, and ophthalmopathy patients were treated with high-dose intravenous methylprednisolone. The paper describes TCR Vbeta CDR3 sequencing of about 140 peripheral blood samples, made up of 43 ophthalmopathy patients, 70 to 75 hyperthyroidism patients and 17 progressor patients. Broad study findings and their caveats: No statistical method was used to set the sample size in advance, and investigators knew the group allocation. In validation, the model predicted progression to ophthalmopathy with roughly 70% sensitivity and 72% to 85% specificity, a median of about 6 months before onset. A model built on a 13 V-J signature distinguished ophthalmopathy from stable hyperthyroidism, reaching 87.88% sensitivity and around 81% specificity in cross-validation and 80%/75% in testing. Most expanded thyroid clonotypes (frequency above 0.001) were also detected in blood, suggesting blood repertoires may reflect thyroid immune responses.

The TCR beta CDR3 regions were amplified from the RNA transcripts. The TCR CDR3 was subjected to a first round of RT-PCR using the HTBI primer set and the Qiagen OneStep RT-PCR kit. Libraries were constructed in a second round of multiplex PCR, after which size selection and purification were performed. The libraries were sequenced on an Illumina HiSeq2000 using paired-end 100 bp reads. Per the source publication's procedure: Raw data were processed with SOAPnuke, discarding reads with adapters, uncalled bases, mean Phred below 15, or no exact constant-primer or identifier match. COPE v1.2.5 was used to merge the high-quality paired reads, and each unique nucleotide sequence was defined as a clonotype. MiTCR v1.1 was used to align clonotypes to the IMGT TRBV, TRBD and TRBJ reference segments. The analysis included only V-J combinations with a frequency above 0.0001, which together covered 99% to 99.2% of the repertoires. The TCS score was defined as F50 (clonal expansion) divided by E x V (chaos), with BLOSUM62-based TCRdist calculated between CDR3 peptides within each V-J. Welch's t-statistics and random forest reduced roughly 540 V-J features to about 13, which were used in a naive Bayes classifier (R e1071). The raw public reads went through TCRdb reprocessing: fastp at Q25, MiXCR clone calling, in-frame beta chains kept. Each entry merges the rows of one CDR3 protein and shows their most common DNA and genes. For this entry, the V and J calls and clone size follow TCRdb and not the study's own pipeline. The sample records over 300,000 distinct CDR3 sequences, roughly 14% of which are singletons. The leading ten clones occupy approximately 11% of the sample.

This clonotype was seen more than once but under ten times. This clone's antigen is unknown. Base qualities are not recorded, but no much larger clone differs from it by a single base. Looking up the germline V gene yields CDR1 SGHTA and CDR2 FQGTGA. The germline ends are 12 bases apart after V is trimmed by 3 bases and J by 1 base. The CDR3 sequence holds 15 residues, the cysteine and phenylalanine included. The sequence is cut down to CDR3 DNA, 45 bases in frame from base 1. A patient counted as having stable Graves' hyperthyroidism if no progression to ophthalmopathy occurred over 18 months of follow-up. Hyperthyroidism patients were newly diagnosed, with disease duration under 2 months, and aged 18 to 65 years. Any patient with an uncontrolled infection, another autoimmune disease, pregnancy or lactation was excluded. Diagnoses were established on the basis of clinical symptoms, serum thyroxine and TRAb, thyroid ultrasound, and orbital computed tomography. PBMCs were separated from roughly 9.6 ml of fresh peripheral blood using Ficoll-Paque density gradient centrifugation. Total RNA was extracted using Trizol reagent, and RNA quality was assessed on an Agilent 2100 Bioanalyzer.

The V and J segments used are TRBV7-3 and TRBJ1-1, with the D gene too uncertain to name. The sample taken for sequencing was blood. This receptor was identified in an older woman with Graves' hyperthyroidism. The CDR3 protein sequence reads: CASSFKGPPNTEAFF. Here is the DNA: TGTGCCAGCAGCTTCAAAGGACCCCCGAACACTGAAGCTTTCTTT. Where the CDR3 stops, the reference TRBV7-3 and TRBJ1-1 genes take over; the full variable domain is GAGVSQTPSNKVTEKGKYVELRCDPISGHTALYWYRQSLGQGPEFLIYFQGTGAADDSGLPNDRFFAVRPEGSVSTLKIQRTERGDSAVYLCASSFKGPPNTEAFFGQGTRLTVV.